What follows is one T cell receptor (beta chain) and its context. The CDR3 length is 14 residues. From germline, CDR1 is MNHEY and CDR2 SVGAGI. The V segment lost 7 bases and the J segment 3 bases; nucleotides outside the gene matches: 6. Participants had their cohort set by participant-reported clinical history. This record belongs to a study of blood T cell repertoires in COVID-19. For the study at large: Cohort 3 recovery required two negative PCRs, clearance, or symptom resolution. Samples of COVID-19 (acute and convalescent) were obtained from the United States, Italy and Spain.

TCRdb's copy holds only in-frame clones and misses some; the assay was immunoSEQ multiplex PCR. The repertoire has some 200,000 clones, about 86% of them found once; the top ten carry 3% to 3.5%. Material: PBMCs or T cells enriched from blood (not recorded which). The V call is TRBV6-5, the J call TRBJ2-5; 9 positions agree with TRBD2. The origin of this receptor is a woman in her 50s in a cohort exposed to, infected with or recovered from COVID-19 (not recorded which). The CDR3 here is CASKLAGAEETQYF. The CDR3 bases are TGTGCCAGCAAATTAGCGGGGGCAGAAGAGACCCAGTACTTC.